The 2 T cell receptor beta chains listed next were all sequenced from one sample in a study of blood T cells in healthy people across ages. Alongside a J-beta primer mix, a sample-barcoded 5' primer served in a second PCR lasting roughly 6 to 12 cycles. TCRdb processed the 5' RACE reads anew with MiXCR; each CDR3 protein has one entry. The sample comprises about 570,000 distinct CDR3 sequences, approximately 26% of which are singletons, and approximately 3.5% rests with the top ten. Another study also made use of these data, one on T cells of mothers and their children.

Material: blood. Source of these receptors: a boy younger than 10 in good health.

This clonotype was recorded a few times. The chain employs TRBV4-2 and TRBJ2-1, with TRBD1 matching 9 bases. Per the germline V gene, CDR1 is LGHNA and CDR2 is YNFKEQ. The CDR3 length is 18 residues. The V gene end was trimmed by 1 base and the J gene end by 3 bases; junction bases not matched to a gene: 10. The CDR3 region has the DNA TGTGCCAGCAGCCAAGCCTCCACGGACAGGGGTTACTACAATGAGCAGTTCTTC. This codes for CASSQASTDRGYYNEQFF.

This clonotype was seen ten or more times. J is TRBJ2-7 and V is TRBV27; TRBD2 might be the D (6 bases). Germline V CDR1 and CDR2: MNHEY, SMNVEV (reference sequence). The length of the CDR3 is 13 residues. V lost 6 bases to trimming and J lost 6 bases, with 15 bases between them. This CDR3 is CASSLVQGGEQYF. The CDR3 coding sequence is TGTGCCAGCAGCTTAGTGCAGGGAGGCGAGCAGTACTTC.